This T cell receptor (beta chain) was sequenced during a study of T cell repertoires in cytomegalovirus infection. Turning to the study itself: Public TCR beta signatures indicated both CMV infection and matching HLA type. Findings and limits, study-wide: The study found HLA-C-restricted CMV-specific TCR beta clonotypes dominating the ex vivo response. Cumulative frequency of public TCR beta families picked out carriers of CMV plus the relevant HLA.

TCRdb itself ran the reads through MiXCR, one entry per CDR3 protein. This table holds approximately 630,000 distinct CDR3 sequences, 24% found once. This clonotype has more than one count but fewer than ten. Its target is not known. V shed 0 bases, J shed 10 bases, and the junction held 4 bases outside the gene matches. Germline CDR1 reads PRHDT; CDR2 reads FYEKMQ (reference sequence). There are 13 residues in the CDR3. The chain has TRBV13 and TRBJ1-2; 8 nucleotides match TRBD1. This receptor was obtained from a human donor in good health (CMV status not recorded). Some clones in this sample may be carry-over from other donors' samples. The sample taken for sequencing was CD8+ T cells from PBMCs. DNA for the CDR3: TGTGCCAGCAGCTTAGGCAGGGGGCAAGACTACACCTTC. It yields the protein CASSLGRGQDYTF.